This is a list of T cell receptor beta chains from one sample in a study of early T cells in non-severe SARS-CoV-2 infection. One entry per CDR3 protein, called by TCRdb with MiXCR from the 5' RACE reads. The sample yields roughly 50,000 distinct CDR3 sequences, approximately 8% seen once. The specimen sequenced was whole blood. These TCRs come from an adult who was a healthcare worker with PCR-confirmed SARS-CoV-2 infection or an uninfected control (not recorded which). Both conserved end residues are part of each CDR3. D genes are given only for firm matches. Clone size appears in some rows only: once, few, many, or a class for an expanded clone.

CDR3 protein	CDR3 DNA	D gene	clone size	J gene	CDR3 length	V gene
CASSQDRDYEQYF	TGCGCCAGCAGCCAAGATCGGGACTACGAGCAGTACTTC	-	many	TRBJ2-7	13	TRBV4-1
CASSFPRVRGGELFF	TGTGCCAGCAGCTTTCCGAGGGTGCGCGGCGGGGAGCTGTTTTTT	-	few	TRBJ2-2	15	TRBV7-9
CASSSPLADEQYF	TGTGCCAGCAGCTCGCCACTAGCGGACGAGCAGTACTTC	TRBD2	-	TRBJ2-7	13	TRBV9
CASTPRQDYNEQFF	TGTGCCAGCACCCCGCGACAGGACTACAATGAGCAGTTCTTC	-	-	TRBJ2-1	14	TRBV11-1
CASTLEFQETQYF	TGCGCCAGCACCCTCGAATTCCAAGAGACCCAGTACTTC	-	many	TRBJ2-5	13	TRBV5-1
CASSPTLGYEQYF	TGTGCCAGCAGTCCTACCCTAGGGTACGAGCAGTACTTC	-	many	TRBJ2-7	13	TRBV27
CSGIAGGIENEQFF	TGCAGCGGAATAGCGGGAGGAATTGAAAATGAGCAGTTCTTC	TRBD2	many	TRBJ2-1	14	TRBV29-1
CSVRPNTGELFF	TGCAGCGTTCGGCCGAACACCGGGGAGCTGTTTTTT	-	-	TRBJ2-2	12	TRBV29-1
CASSWGGELFF	TGTGCCAGCAGTTGGGGGGGGGAGCTGTTTTTT	-	-	TRBJ2-2	11	TRBV6-5
CASSPRQVGTEAFF	TGTGCCAGCTCACCACGGCAGGTCGGCACTGAAGCTTTCTTT	-	-	TRBJ1-1	14	TRBV18
CATSDPREPRTDTQYF	TGTGCCACCAGTGATCCGCGGGAGCCCCGCACAGATACGCAGTATTTT	TRBD2	many	TRBJ2-3	16	TRBV24-1
CASRGGIETQYF	TGTGCCAGCAGGGGAGGGATCGAGACCCAGTACTTC	TRBD2	few	TRBJ2-5	12	TRBV27
CASSYRRVGGKSTEAFF	TGTGCCAGCAGTTACCGGCGAGTCGGGGGGAAGAGTACTGAAGCTTTCTTT	-	many	TRBJ1-1	17	TRBV6-5